The 26 T cell receptor beta chains in this list originate from one sample, sequenced in a study of cytomegalovirus exposure and HLA in healthy donors. The PCR ran on 60 Vbeta and 13 Jbeta primers. Profiling relied on immunoSEQ multiplex PCR, and the TCRdb table lists in-frame clones only, not all of them. Its table records under 65,000 clones. The specimen sequenced was PBMCs. The receptors here all came from a woman aged 40 to 50 in good health and CMV-seronegative.

The chain employs TRBV4-3 and TRBJ2-3; TRBD2 matches 10 bases. V dropped 0 bases and J dropped 2; count of bases not matched to a gene: 5. The CDR3 consists of 17 residues. In germline, CDR1 is LGHNA, CDR2 YSLEER. The CDR3 nucleotides read TGCGCCAGCAGCCAAGATGTCCTAGCGGGAGTCACAGATACGCAGTATTTT. Its translation: CASSQDVLAGVTDTQYF.

The V call is TRBV2, the J call TRBJ1-6; 7 nucleotides align to TRBD1. CDR1 SNHLY and CDR2 FYNNEI come from the germline V gene. This CDR3 is 13 amino acids long. The ends lost 10 bases at V and 7 bases at J; junction bases unmatched: 7. The CDR3 is CAIDRDGNSPLHF. The CDR3 coding sequence is TGTGCCATCGACAGGGACGGGAATTCACCCCTCCACTTT.

The V call is TRBV7-2, the J call TRBJ2-1; 8 positions agree with TRBD2. Germline assignment: CDR1 SGHTA and CDR2 FQGNSA. The CDR3 length is 17 residues. The V segment lost 1 base and the J segment 4 bases; nucleotides outside the gene matches: 9. The CDR3 here is CASSLDPARGAYNEQFF. The CDR3 bases are TGTGCCAGCAGCTTAGACCCGGCGCGGGGGGCATACAATGAGCAGTTCTTC. The complete variable domain, with remaining parts taken from reference TRBV7-2 and TRBJ2-1, reads GAGVSQSPSNKVTEKGKDVELRCDPISGHTALYWYRQSLGQGLEFLIYFQGNSAPDKSGLPSDRFSAERTGGSVSTLTIQRTQQEDSAVYLCASSLDPARGAYNEQFFGPGTRLTVL.

CDR3 DNA: TGTGCCAGCACCGGGACTAGCGGTTACACCGGGGAGCTGTTTTTT. As protein: CASTGTSGYTGELFF. V gene TRBV9 combines with J gene TRBJ2-2; 11 bases match TRBD2. There are 15 residues in the CDR3. Germline CDR1 is SGDLS and CDR2 is YYNGEE. V lost 6 bases and J lost 3; bases outside the gene matches: 4.

CDR3 in amino acids: CASSSGQVVVEQYF. The CDR3 DNA reads TGTGCCAGCAGTTCCGGACAGGTTGTGGTCGAGCAGTACTTC. The chain uses TRBV28 and TRBJ2-7; TRBD1 aligns across 7 bases. CDR1 is MDHEN, CDR2 SYDVKM, per germline. V lost 4 bases and J lost 6; bases outside the gene matches: 9. The CDR3 loop spans 14 amino acids.

The chain is built from TRBV18 and TRBJ2-1; TRBD2 matches at 9 bases. The trim removed 6 bases at V and 5 bases at J, leaving 14 bases unmatched. Per the germline V gene, CDR1 is KGHSH and CDR2 is LQKENI. The CDR3 runs to 17 residues. CDR3 loop: CASSPRSLAGNHNEQFF. As DNA, the CDR3 is TGTGCCAGCTCCCCTCGTAGCCTAGCGGGGAACCACAATGAGCAGTTCTTC. The full variable domain, completed using reference TRBV18 and TRBJ2-1, is NAGVMQNPRHLVRRRGQEARLRCSPMKGHSHVYWYRQLPEEGLKFMVYLQKENIIDESGMPKERFSAEFPKEGPSILRIQQVVRGDSAAYFCASSPRSLAGNHNEQFFGPGTRLTVL.

The chain is built from TRBV18 and TRBJ1-2; TRBD1 matches 8 bases. This CDR3 region has 17 residues. Germline V lookup: CDR1 KGHSH, CDR2 LQKENI. The V segment lost 3 bases and the J segment 4 bases; nucleotides outside the gene matches: 13. The CDR3 sequence is CASSPTGTGLGTYGYTF. The CDR3 coding sequence is TGTGCCAGCTCACCTACCGGGACAGGACTAGGGACCTATGGCTACACCTTC.

The chain combines TRBV11-2 with TRBJ2-5, with D perhaps TRBD2 (5 bases). The ends were cut back, 5 bases at V and 1 base at J, with 11 bases in the middle. Germline loops: CDR1 SGHAT, CDR2 FQNNGV. The CDR3 covers 14 residues. The CDR3 DNA reads as TGTGCCAGCAGCCCCCCGGGGAGCCAAGAGACCCAGTACTTC. Its translation is CASSPPGSQETQYF. The full variable domain, completed using reference TRBV11-2 and TRBJ2-5, is EAGVAQSPRYKIIEKRQSVAFWCNPISGHATLYWYQQILGQGPKLLIQFQNNGVVDDSQLPKDRFSAERLKGVDSTLKIQPAKLEDSAVYLCASSPPGSQETQYFGPGTRLLVL.

V gene TRBV4-3 combines with J gene TRBJ1-1; D ambiguous. Trimming stripped 1 base from V and 0 bases from J, with 6 bases between. CDR3 size: 14 residues. Per germline, CDR1 LGHNA and CDR2 YSLEER. In nucleotides, the CDR3 is TGCGCCAGCAGCCAAGCACACATGAACACTGAAGCTTTCTTT. Encoded protein: CASSQAHMNTEAFF.

V gene TRBV7-2 combines with J gene TRBJ2-7; 7 bases match TRBD2. The CDR3 consists of 14 residues. J was trimmed by 0 bases and V by 8 bases; bases with no gene match: 7. CDR1 and CDR2 (germline): SGHTA, FQGNSA. CDR3 in amino acids: CASEPGLRSYEQYF. The CDR3 DNA reads TGTGCCAGCGAGCCGGGACTACGCTCCTACGAGCAGTACTTC.

This chain joins TRBV27 and TRBJ2-1; TRBD1 might be the D (5 bases). The CDR3 loop spans 14 amino acids. V lost 6 bases and J lost 5, with 14 bases in between. Germline CDR1 is MNHEY and CDR2 is SMNVEV (reference sequence). The CDR3 DNA sequence: TGTGCCAGCAGCCAAGGGGCGTCCGACAATGAGCAGTTCTTC. Encoded protein: CASSQGASDNEQFF.

The chain employs TRBV5-1 and TRBJ1-2, with no clear D. V lost 0 bases and J lost 0, with 6 bases in between. The CDR3 is 14 amino acids. The germline CDR1 and CDR2 sequences are SGHRS and YFSETQ. For the CDR3, the DNA is TGCGCCAGCAGCTTGGCCCCGTCTAACTATGGCTACACCTTC. Protein product: CASSLAPSNYGYTF. Full variable domain (remainder filled in from reference TRBV5-1 and TRBJ1-2): KAGVTQTPRYLIKTRGQQVTLSCSPISGHRSVSWYQQTPGQGLQFLFEYFSETQRNKGNFPGRFSGRQFSNSRSEMNVSTLELGDSALYLCASSLAPSNYGYTFGSGTRLTVV.

This chain joins TRBV30 and TRBJ2-3; D uncertain. Trimming pared 3 bases from V and 4 bases from J, leaving 11 bases between. CDR1 and CDR2 from the germline V gene are GTSNPN and SVGIG (reference sequence). CDR3 length: 13 residues. The DNA for the CDR3 is TGTGCCTGGAGCCCCGAGGTTGCAGATACGCAGTATTTT. As protein: CAWSPEVADTQYF.

This chain links TRBV6-6 with TRBJ2-1, with D possibly being TRBD1 (5 bases). The length of the CDR3 is 13 residues. Germline V lookup: CDR1 MNHNY, CDR2 SVGAGI (reference sequence). The V end lost 2 bases, the J end lost 3 bases, and 5 bases lay between the germline ends. The chain's CDR3 is CASSYRGYNEQFF. The CDR3 bases are TGTGCCAGCAGTTACAGGGGCTACAATGAGCAGTTCTTC.

The rearrangement links TRBV7-2 to TRBJ1-4; D uncertain. The CDR3 has 16 amino acids. With 3 bases removed from V and 0 bases from J, the gap between germline ends came to 11 bases. CDR1 is SGHTA, CDR2 FQGNSA, per germline. CDR3 loop: CASSFTFGATNEKLFF. CDR3 nucleotide sequence: TGTGCCAGCAGCTTCACGTTCGGTGCAACTAATGAAAAACTGTTTTTT.

The chain is built from TRBV28 and TRBJ1-1, with a weak D call TRBD1 (5 bases). V was cut by 3 bases and J by 2 bases, with 10 bases left in between. CDR1 MDHEN and CDR2 SYDVKM come from the germline V gene. This CDR3 has 14 amino acids. CDR3 bases: TGTGCCAGCAGTTTCACAGGAGCAAACACTGAAGCTTTCTTT. It is translated as CASSFTGANTEAFF.

V and J are TRBV11-2 and TRBJ1-2; D is unclear. Trimming removed 5 bases from V and 2 bases from J, with 12 bases in between. Germline V CDR1 and CDR2: SGHAT, FQNNGV. This CDR3 contains 14 residues. The CDR3, as DNA: TGTGCCAGCAGCCTTAATCGAGGGAACTATGGCTACACCTTC. This gives the protein CASSLNRGNYGYTF.

The genes are TRBV28 and TRBJ1-5, with D possibly being TRBD1 (6 bases). The CDR3 contains 15 residues. The V gene's germline CDR1 is MDHEN and CDR2 SYDVKM. The germline V and J ends were trimmed by 6 bases and 6 bases, with 18 bases remaining between them. This CDR3 reads CASSTPYRVLQPQHF. The CDR3 DNA follows: TGTGCCAGCAGCACCCCGTACAGGGTTCTTCAGCCCCAGCATTTT.

The CDR3 spells CASSLDEGDGNTIYF. The CDR3 nucleotides are TGTGCCAGCAGCTTAGATGAGGGCGATGGAAACACCATATATTTT. The chain has TRBV11-2 and TRBJ1-3; D gene uncertain. In germline, CDR1 is SGHAT, CDR2 FQNNGV. The CDR3 consists of 15 residues. Trimming took off 0 bases at V and 3 bases at J, with 9 bases between the two ends.

V and J are TRBV5-1 and TRBJ2-5; D is possibly TRBD1 (5 bases). Germline CDR1 SGHRS, CDR2 YFSETQ. The germline V and J ends were trimmed by 4 bases and 5 bases, with 15 bases remaining between them. The length of the CDR3 is 14 residues. CDR3 in amino acids: CASSALGLSETQYF. The DNA for the CDR3 is TGCGCCAGCAGCGCATTGGGGCTCTCGGAGACCCAGTACTTC.

This sequence joins TRBV19 and TRBJ2-7, with a weak D call TRBD1 (6 bases). There are 15 residues in the CDR3. Germline-derived CDR1 and CDR2 are LNHDA and SQIVND (reference sequence). Between the trimmed V and J ends, which lost 5 bases and 1 base, there was a span of 15 bases. The chain's CDR3 is CASSPHEDRSYEQYF. The CDR3 region has the DNA TGTGCCAGTAGTCCGCACGAGGACAGATCCTACGAGCAGTACTTC.

The V and J genes are TRBV29-1 and TRBJ1-2; a possible D gene is TRBD1 (6 bases). The germline V and J ends were trimmed by 5 bases and 8 bases, with 21 bases remaining between them. CDR1 is SQVTM and CDR2 is ANQGSEA in the germline V gene. This CDR3 spans 14 amino acids. CDR3 sequence (DNA): TGCAGCGTTCGAACGGGGGGCAATTCGGGAGGCTACACCTTC. Amino acids: CSVRTGGNSGGYTF.

The chain uses TRBV19 and TRBJ1-1; 11 bases are a match to TRBD1. Trimming at V came to 10 bases and at J to 3 bases, leaving 4 bases not matched to a gene. Germline V CDR1 and CDR2: LNHDA, SQIVND (reference sequence). There are 13 residues in the CDR3. CDR3 DNA: TGTGCCATCGGGGACAGGGGGGACACTGAAGCTTTCTTT. As protein: CAIGDRGDTEAFF. The full variable domain, its missing parts supplied by reference TRBV19 and TRBJ1-1, is DGGITQSPKYLFRKEGQNVTLSCEQNLNHDAMYWYRQDPGQGLRLIYYSQIVNDFQKGDIAEGYSVSREKKESFPLTVTSAQKNPTAFYLCAIGDRGDTEAFFGQGTRLTVV.

The CDR3: CASSLVSGDDEQYF. For the CDR3, the DNA is TGCGCCAGCAGCTTGGTGTCAGGGGACGACGAGCAGTACTTC. V is TRBV5-1 and J is TRBJ2-7, with D perhaps matching TRBD1 (6 bases). Germline V lookup: CDR1 SGHRS, CDR2 YFSETQ. The CDR3 length is 14 residues. The V end lost 0 bases, the J end lost 5 bases, and 12 bases lay between the germline ends.

This chain connects TRBV11-2 to TRBJ2-3, with TRBD2 identical over 13 bases. This CDR3 has 15 residues. Germline V CDR1 and CDR2: SGHAT, FQNNGV. Unmatched junction bases numbered 0, after V lost 1 base and J lost 5 bases. DNA of the CDR3: TGTGCCAGCAGCTTAGGACTAGCGGGGGGAGATACGCAGTATTTT. This encodes CASSLGLAGGDTQYF.

The chain combines TRBV2 with TRBJ2-7, with TRBD2 matching over 7 bases. The CDR3 sequence is 15 residues long. The V and J ends lost 9 bases and 5 bases, in that order; junction bases with no gene match: 16. CDR1 is SNHLY, CDR2 FYNNEI, per germline. The CDR3, as DNA: TGTGCCAGTTGGAACCTCGGGGGGACGAGCAACGAGCAGTACTTC. It specifies CASWNLGGTSNEQYF.